This record looks at one TCR beta chain sequence and its context. The antigen is unknown. The CDR3 length is 14 residues. Germline lookup yields CDR1 SGHVS and CDR2 FQNEAQ. Trimming stripped 2 bases from V and 7 bases from J, with 12 bases between. This sample is part of a study of T cell repertoires in cytomegalovirus infection. The overall study: Matching HLA type and CMV infection were both indicated by public TCR beta signatures. Study-level results: The study found HLA-C-restricted CMV-specific TCR beta clonotypes dominating the ex vivo response. Cumulative public TCR beta family frequency identified carriers of CMV plus the relevant HLA.

TCRdb re-analysed the reads in MiXCR, keeping a single row per CDR3 protein. The data show 100,000 to 150,000 distinct CDR3 sequences, roughly 32% seen once. V gene TRBV7-8 combines with J gene TRBJ1-5; no clear D gene. The receptor comes from a human donor in good health (CMV status not recorded). Some clones in this sample may be carry-over from other donors' samples. This specimen was CD8+ T cells from cultured PBMCs, taken from culture after CMV antigen stimulation. Written as DNA, the CDR3 is TGTGCCAGCAGCTTATGGGGTCTGGACCAGCCCCAGCATTTT. Its protein product is CASSLWGLDQPQHF.